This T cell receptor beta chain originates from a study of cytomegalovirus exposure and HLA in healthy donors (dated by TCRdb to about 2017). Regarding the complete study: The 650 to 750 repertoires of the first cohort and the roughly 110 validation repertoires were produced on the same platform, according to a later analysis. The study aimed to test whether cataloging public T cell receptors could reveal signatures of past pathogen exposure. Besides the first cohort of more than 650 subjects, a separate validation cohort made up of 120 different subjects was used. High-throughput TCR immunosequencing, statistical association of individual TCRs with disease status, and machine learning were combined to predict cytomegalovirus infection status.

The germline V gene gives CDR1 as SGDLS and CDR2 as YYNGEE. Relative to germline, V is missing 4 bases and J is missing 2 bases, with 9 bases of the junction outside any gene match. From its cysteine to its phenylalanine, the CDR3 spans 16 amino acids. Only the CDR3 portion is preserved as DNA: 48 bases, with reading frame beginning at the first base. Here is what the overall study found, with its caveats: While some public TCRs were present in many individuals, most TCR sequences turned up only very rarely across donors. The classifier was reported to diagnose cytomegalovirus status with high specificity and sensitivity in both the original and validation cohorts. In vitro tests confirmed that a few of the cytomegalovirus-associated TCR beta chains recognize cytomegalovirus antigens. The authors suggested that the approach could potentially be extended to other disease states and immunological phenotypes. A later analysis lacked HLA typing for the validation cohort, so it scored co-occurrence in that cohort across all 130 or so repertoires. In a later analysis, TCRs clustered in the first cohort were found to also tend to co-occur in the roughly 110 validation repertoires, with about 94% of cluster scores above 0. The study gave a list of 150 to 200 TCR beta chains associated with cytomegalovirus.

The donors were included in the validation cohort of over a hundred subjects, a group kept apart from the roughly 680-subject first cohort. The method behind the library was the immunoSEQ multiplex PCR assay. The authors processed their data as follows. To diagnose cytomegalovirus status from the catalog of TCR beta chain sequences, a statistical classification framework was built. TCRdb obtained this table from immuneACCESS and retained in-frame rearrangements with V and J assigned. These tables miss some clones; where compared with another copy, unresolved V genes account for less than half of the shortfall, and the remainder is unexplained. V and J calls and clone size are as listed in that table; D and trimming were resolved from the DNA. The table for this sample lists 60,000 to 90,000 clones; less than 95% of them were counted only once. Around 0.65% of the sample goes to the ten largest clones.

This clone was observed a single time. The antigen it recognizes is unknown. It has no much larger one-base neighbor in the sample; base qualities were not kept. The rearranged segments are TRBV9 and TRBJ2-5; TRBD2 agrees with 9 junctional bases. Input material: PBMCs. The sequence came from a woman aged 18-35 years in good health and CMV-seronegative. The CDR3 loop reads CASSPGRGGIQETQYF. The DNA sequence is TGTGCCAGCAGCCCCGGGCGGGGGGGAATACAAGAGACCCAGTACTTC.